These T cell receptor beta chains were read from a single sample in a study of immune evolution from preneoplasia to lung adenocarcinoma. Assay: immunoSEQ multiplex PCR; the TCRdb copy retains only in-frame clones and omits some. Altogether about 10,000 clones are present, around 78% being singletons, with the ten largest covering 4.8%. The sequenced material came from FFPE minimally invasive lung adenocarcinoma tissue. The source is a person in their 70s with lung adenocarcinoma. Both conserved end residues are part of each CDR3. A D gene is named only where the DNA matches it firmly. Expanded clones are given a class, and other clones once, few, many or no size at all.

j_call d_call clone_size v_call cdr3_nt cdr3_aa
TRBJ1-2 TRBD1 few TRBV28 TGTGCCAGCAGGAGGACAGGGAACTATGGCTACACCTTC CASRRTGNYGYTF
TRBJ1-1 - - TRBV18 TGTGCCAGCTCACCAATAGAGAACACTGAAGCTTTCTTT CASSPIENTEAFF
TRBJ1-6 - - TRBV2 TGTGCCAGCAGTGATGTTGGTCGCAAAAACGCACCCCTCCACTTT CASSDVGRKNAPLHF
TRBJ1-1 - - TRBV5-6 TGTGCCAGCAGCTTGTCCAGGGTTATAACCCCTGAAGCTTTCTTT CASSLSRVITPEAFF
TRBJ2-2 TRBD1 - TRBV9 TGTGCCAGCAGCGCGACAGGGTCCAGAGGGGAGCTGTTTTTT CASSATGSRGELFF
TRBJ2-5 - - TRBV7-2 TGTGCCAGCAGCTTAGAACAGGCCCAGGTGGAGACCCAGTACTTC CASSLEQAQVETQYF
TRBJ1-1 - - TRBV6-5 TGTGCCAGCAGTTACAGTAACACTGAAGCTTTCTTT CASSYSNTEAFF
TRBJ1-4 - once TRBV30 TGTGCCTGGAGCCCGGCCTCTGACGGAGGTGAAAAACTGTTTTTT CAWSPASDGGEKLFF
TRBJ1-2 - - TRBV28 TGTGCCAGCGGGACCCGGCTCTATGGCTACACCTTC CASGTRLYGYTF
TRBJ1-3 - - TRBV7-9 TGTGCCAGCAGCGCACCGGCGGGAAACACCATATATTTT CASSAPAGNTIYF
TRBJ1-6 - - TRBV4-1 TGCGCCAGCAGCCAAGACCACTATGGGGGGAGATCACCCCTCCACTTT CASSQDHYGGRSPLHF
TRBJ1-6 - - TRBV4-1 TGCGCCAGCAGCCAAGATACACGAAATTCACCCCTCCACTTT CASSQDTRNSPLHF
TRBJ2-5 TRBD2 - TRBV30 TGTGCCTGGAGTGTAAGACTAGCGGAAGAAGAGACCCAGTACTTC CAWSVRLAEEETQYF
TRBJ1-1 - - TRBV9 TGTGCCAGCAGCTACGTCCAGAACACTGAAGCTTTCTTT CASSYVQNTEAFF
TRBJ1-4 - - TRBV2 TGTGCCAGCAGTGTCAACAAGGGGGAAAAACTGTTTTTT CASSVNKGEKLFF
TRBJ1-1 - - TRBV19 TGTGCCAGTAGGGACCTCATTGGGGACCGAAGGGGCACTGAAGCTTTCTTT CASRDLIGDRRGTEAFF
TRBJ1-6 - - TRBV7-9 TGTGCCAGCTCTCCGGCAGAAAATTCACCCCTCCACTTT CASSPAENSPLHF
TRBJ1-5 - - TRBV19 TGTGCAAGTACCGGCCCTAATCAGCCCCAGCATTTT CASTGPNQPQHF
TRBJ2-1 - - TRBV4-1 TGCGCCAGCAGCCAAAGTTCTACCATGAGGGGGGACAAAGGCAATGAGCAGTTCTTC CASSQSSTMRGDKGNEQFF
TRBJ2-7 - - TRBV29-1 TGCAGCGTTCGGGCCGTACGGTCGAGCTCCTACGAGCAGTACTTC CSVRAVRSSSYEQYF
TRBJ2-1 - - TRBV4-2 TGTGCCAGCTCAGGGAGTGTCTCGGCCGCGAATGAGCAGTTCTTC CASSGSVSAANEQFF
TRBJ2-7 - once TRBV29-1 TGCAGCGTTGCCGACGGCTACGAGCAGTACTTC CSVADGYEQYF
TRBJ1-2 TRBD1 - TRBV30 TGTGCCTGGAGACCAACGACAGGGGGCTATGGCTACACCTTC CAWRPTTGGYGYTF
TRBJ2-1 - once TRBV29-1 TGCAGCGTTAGTAAATCGACTAGGGATAATGAGCAGTTCTTC CSVSKSTRDNEQFF
TRBJ1-2 - - TRBV7-2 TGTGCCAGCAGCTTATCGGTACAAAAGACGCCCCGGGTCGGCTACACCTTC CASSLSVQKTPRVGYTF
TRBJ2-4 TRBD2 - TRBV14 TGTGCCAGCAGCCAAGGAAGGACTAGCGGGCTAACCAAAAACATTCAGTACTTC CASSQGRTSGLTKNIQYF
TRBJ1-4 - - TRBV19 TGTGCCAGTAGTTTGGACAGAGAAAAACTGTTTTTT CASSLDREKLFF
TRBJ2-1 - once TRBV27 TGTGCCAGCAGTTTTTGGAACGACAATGAGCAGTTCTTC CASSFWNDNEQFF
TRBJ1-5 - - TRBV6-6 TGTGCCAGCATCCTAGGGGGAATGGGCAATCAGCCCCAGCATTTT CASILGGMGNQPQHF
TRBJ2-7 - few TRBV5-1 TGCGCCAGCAGCGGCACCTACGAGCAGTACTTC CASSGTYEQYF
TRBJ2-7 - - TRBV7-2 TGTGCCAGCAGCACCGGCAACTACGAGCAGTACTTC CASSTGNYEQYF
TRBJ2-5 TRBD1 - TRBV7-2 TGTGCCAGCAGCTTTCGACAGGGGGCAGGGGAGACCCAGTACTTC CASSFRQGAGETQYF
TRBJ2-5 TRBD2 once TRBV19 TGTGCCAGTAGTAAAATAGCGGGACCAAAAGAGACCCAGTACTTC CASSKIAGPKETQYF
TRBJ1-2 TRBD1 - TRBV2 TGTGCCAGCATCAAGGGACAGGGAGGGGCCTATGGCTACACCTTC CASIKGQGGAYGYTF
TRBJ1-5 - - TRBV10-3 TGTGCCATCAGTGACAGGAATGACCAGCCCCAGCATTTT CAISDRNDQPQHF
TRBJ1-2 TRBD1 - TRBV19 TGTGCCAGTAGATTGGGACAGCCCTCCGGCTACACCTTC CASRLGQPSGYTF
TRBJ2-4 TRBD1 - TRBV15 TGTGCCACCAGCAGAGGAGGGACAGGGGTTTTAGCCAAAAACATTCAGTACTTC CATSRGGTGVLAKNIQYF
TRBJ1-4 - - TRBV9 TGTGCCAGCAGCGTAGGAGGGGATGGTTTTGAAAAACTGTTTTTT CASSVGGDGFEKLFF
TRBJ2-1 - - TRBV6-1 TGTGCCAGCAGTGAACCCGATTGGGACTTCTACTACAATGAGCAGTTCTTC CASSEPDWDFYYNEQFF
TRBJ1-1 - - TRBV6-5 TGTGCCAGCAGTTTTGCGGGCGGAGAAGCTTTCTTT CASSFAGGEAFF
TRBJ1-3 - - TRBV5-5 TGTGCCAGCAGCTTGGCCACCTGGGGAGGTCTATCTGGAAACACCATATATTTT CASSLATWGGLSGNTIYF
TRBJ1-2 TRBD1 - TRBV6-6 TGTGCCAGCAGTTACTCGGACAGGGGGTACTATGGCTACACCTTC CASSYSDRGYYGYTF
TRBJ2-3 - - TRBV5-4 TGTGCCAGCAGCTTGGGAGGATGGGATACGCAGTATTTT CASSLGGWDTQYF
TRBJ2-5 - - TRBV7-9 TGTGCCAGCAGCTTAGGCAGGGCGAAGACCCAGTACTTC CASSLGRAKTQYF
TRBJ2-3 - - TRBV18 TGTGCCAGCTCACGAACAGCTACTAGCACAGATACGCAGTATTTT CASSRTATSTDTQYF
TRBJ2-3 TRBD2 - TRBV4-1 TGCGCCAGCAGCCAAGCGAGCGGGGGGGCCTTCACAGATACGCAGTATTTT CASSQASGGAFTDTQYF
TRBJ2-7 - - TRBV27 TGTGCCAGCAGTTTTGGGGTCGGACCCTACGAGCAGTACTTC CASSFGVGPYEQYF
TRBJ1-1 TRBD1 - TRBV7-9 TGTGCCAGCAGCTGGCAGGGGGCGGACACTGAAGCTTTCTTT CASSWQGADTEAFF
TRBJ1-5 - few TRBV4-2 TGTGCCAGCAGCCACCTCGGGGCCAATCAGCCCCAGCATTTT CASSHLGANQPQHF
TRBJ2-7 TRBD1 - TRBV29-1 TGCAGCGTCGAAGCGACAGGGTTTGGCGAGCAGTACTTC CSVEATGFGEQYF
TRBJ2-3 - - TRBV19 TGTGCCAGTCAGGGTCCTAGCACAGATACGCAGTATTTT CASQGPSTDTQYF
TRBJ1-5 - - TRBV20-1 TGCAGTGCTAGATCCGTTAGAGCCCAGCATTTT CSARSVRAQHF
TRBJ2-1 TRBD2 - TRBV6-4 TGTGCCAGCAGTGACGGGACTAGCGGGGGGAATGAGCAGTTCTTC CASSDGTSGGNEQFF
TRBJ2-1 TRBD2 - TRBV5-1 TGCGCCAGCAGGCTAGCGGGTTTATACAATGAGCAGTTCTTC CASRLAGLYNEQFF
TRBJ1-1 - - TRBV5-8 TGTGCCAGCAGTGAACAGAGGGGCACTGAAGCTTTCTTT CASSEQRGTEAFF
TRBJ2-2 TRBD2 - TRBV4-1 TGCGCCAGCAGCCAAGATAGGGGGACTAGCTACACCGGGGAGCTGTTTTTT CASSQDRGTSYTGELFF
TRBJ2-3 - - TRBV30 TGTGCCTGGGACAGGGGAGGGAGAGATACGCAGTATTTT CAWDRGGRDTQYF
TRBJ1-6 - - TRBV9 TGTGCCAGCAGCGTTAGGAGCTCCTATAATTCACCCCTCCACTTT CASSVRSSYNSPLHF